This passage covers 3 T cell receptor beta chains from one sample sequenced in a study of T cell repertoires in cytomegalovirus infection (dated by TCRdb to between 2017 and 2020). These receptors have no identified antigens. According to the study, the label for this sample's treatment or condition signals: in vitro stimulation with specific CMV peptide epitopes to enrich CMV-specific T cells. Sequencing was performed on an Illumina HiSeq 1500. TCRdb took the public reads, trimmed them with fastp at Q25, ran MiXCR for clone calling and kept in-frame beta chains. Each entry merges the rows of one CDR3 protein and shows their most common DNA and genes. Recorded for this sample are 150,000 or so distinct CDR3 sequences; about 20% of them occurred a single time. 20% to 30% of the sample is in the top ten clones. The material sequenced was CD8+ T cells from cultured PBMCs, taken from culture after CMV antigen stimulation. The receptors here all came from a human donor in good health (CMV status not recorded). Some clones in this sample may be carry-over from other donors' samples.

There are a few counts of this clonotype. V usage is TRBV28 and J usage is TRBJ1-2; 7 positions match TRBD1. The germline V gene encodes CDR1 MDHEN and CDR2 SYDVKM. The V gene end was trimmed by 5 bases and the J gene end by 2 bases; junction bases not matched to a gene: 8. This CDR3 has 15 residues. CDR3 residues: CASSPQTGPNYGYTF. Written as DNA, the CDR3 is TGTGCCAGCAGTCCGCAGACAGGGCCCAACTATGGCTACACCTTC.

This clonotype was recorded a few times. The chain has TRBV7-2 and TRBJ2-7, with TRBD2 identical over 8 bases. Germline-derived CDR1 and CDR2 are SGHTA and FQGNSA. After removal of 1 base from V and 3 bases from J, the junction contained 2 bases not matched to a gene. CDR3 length: 14 residues. The CDR3 DNA sequence: TGTGCCAGCAGCTTAGGACTAGCGAGCTACGAGCAGTACTTC. It translates to CASSLGLASYEQYF.

This clonotype has just a few counts. This chain links TRBV6-2 or TRBV6-3 with TRBJ2-5; D remains unclear. V was cut by 7 bases and J by 5 bases, with 17 bases left in between. Germline values: CDR1 MNHEY, CDR2 SVGEGT. The CDR3 contains 14 residues. CDR3 sequence reads: CASKDGERPETQYF. The DNA of the CDR3 is TGTGCCAGCAAAGATGGGGAAAGACCCGAGACCCAGTACTTC.